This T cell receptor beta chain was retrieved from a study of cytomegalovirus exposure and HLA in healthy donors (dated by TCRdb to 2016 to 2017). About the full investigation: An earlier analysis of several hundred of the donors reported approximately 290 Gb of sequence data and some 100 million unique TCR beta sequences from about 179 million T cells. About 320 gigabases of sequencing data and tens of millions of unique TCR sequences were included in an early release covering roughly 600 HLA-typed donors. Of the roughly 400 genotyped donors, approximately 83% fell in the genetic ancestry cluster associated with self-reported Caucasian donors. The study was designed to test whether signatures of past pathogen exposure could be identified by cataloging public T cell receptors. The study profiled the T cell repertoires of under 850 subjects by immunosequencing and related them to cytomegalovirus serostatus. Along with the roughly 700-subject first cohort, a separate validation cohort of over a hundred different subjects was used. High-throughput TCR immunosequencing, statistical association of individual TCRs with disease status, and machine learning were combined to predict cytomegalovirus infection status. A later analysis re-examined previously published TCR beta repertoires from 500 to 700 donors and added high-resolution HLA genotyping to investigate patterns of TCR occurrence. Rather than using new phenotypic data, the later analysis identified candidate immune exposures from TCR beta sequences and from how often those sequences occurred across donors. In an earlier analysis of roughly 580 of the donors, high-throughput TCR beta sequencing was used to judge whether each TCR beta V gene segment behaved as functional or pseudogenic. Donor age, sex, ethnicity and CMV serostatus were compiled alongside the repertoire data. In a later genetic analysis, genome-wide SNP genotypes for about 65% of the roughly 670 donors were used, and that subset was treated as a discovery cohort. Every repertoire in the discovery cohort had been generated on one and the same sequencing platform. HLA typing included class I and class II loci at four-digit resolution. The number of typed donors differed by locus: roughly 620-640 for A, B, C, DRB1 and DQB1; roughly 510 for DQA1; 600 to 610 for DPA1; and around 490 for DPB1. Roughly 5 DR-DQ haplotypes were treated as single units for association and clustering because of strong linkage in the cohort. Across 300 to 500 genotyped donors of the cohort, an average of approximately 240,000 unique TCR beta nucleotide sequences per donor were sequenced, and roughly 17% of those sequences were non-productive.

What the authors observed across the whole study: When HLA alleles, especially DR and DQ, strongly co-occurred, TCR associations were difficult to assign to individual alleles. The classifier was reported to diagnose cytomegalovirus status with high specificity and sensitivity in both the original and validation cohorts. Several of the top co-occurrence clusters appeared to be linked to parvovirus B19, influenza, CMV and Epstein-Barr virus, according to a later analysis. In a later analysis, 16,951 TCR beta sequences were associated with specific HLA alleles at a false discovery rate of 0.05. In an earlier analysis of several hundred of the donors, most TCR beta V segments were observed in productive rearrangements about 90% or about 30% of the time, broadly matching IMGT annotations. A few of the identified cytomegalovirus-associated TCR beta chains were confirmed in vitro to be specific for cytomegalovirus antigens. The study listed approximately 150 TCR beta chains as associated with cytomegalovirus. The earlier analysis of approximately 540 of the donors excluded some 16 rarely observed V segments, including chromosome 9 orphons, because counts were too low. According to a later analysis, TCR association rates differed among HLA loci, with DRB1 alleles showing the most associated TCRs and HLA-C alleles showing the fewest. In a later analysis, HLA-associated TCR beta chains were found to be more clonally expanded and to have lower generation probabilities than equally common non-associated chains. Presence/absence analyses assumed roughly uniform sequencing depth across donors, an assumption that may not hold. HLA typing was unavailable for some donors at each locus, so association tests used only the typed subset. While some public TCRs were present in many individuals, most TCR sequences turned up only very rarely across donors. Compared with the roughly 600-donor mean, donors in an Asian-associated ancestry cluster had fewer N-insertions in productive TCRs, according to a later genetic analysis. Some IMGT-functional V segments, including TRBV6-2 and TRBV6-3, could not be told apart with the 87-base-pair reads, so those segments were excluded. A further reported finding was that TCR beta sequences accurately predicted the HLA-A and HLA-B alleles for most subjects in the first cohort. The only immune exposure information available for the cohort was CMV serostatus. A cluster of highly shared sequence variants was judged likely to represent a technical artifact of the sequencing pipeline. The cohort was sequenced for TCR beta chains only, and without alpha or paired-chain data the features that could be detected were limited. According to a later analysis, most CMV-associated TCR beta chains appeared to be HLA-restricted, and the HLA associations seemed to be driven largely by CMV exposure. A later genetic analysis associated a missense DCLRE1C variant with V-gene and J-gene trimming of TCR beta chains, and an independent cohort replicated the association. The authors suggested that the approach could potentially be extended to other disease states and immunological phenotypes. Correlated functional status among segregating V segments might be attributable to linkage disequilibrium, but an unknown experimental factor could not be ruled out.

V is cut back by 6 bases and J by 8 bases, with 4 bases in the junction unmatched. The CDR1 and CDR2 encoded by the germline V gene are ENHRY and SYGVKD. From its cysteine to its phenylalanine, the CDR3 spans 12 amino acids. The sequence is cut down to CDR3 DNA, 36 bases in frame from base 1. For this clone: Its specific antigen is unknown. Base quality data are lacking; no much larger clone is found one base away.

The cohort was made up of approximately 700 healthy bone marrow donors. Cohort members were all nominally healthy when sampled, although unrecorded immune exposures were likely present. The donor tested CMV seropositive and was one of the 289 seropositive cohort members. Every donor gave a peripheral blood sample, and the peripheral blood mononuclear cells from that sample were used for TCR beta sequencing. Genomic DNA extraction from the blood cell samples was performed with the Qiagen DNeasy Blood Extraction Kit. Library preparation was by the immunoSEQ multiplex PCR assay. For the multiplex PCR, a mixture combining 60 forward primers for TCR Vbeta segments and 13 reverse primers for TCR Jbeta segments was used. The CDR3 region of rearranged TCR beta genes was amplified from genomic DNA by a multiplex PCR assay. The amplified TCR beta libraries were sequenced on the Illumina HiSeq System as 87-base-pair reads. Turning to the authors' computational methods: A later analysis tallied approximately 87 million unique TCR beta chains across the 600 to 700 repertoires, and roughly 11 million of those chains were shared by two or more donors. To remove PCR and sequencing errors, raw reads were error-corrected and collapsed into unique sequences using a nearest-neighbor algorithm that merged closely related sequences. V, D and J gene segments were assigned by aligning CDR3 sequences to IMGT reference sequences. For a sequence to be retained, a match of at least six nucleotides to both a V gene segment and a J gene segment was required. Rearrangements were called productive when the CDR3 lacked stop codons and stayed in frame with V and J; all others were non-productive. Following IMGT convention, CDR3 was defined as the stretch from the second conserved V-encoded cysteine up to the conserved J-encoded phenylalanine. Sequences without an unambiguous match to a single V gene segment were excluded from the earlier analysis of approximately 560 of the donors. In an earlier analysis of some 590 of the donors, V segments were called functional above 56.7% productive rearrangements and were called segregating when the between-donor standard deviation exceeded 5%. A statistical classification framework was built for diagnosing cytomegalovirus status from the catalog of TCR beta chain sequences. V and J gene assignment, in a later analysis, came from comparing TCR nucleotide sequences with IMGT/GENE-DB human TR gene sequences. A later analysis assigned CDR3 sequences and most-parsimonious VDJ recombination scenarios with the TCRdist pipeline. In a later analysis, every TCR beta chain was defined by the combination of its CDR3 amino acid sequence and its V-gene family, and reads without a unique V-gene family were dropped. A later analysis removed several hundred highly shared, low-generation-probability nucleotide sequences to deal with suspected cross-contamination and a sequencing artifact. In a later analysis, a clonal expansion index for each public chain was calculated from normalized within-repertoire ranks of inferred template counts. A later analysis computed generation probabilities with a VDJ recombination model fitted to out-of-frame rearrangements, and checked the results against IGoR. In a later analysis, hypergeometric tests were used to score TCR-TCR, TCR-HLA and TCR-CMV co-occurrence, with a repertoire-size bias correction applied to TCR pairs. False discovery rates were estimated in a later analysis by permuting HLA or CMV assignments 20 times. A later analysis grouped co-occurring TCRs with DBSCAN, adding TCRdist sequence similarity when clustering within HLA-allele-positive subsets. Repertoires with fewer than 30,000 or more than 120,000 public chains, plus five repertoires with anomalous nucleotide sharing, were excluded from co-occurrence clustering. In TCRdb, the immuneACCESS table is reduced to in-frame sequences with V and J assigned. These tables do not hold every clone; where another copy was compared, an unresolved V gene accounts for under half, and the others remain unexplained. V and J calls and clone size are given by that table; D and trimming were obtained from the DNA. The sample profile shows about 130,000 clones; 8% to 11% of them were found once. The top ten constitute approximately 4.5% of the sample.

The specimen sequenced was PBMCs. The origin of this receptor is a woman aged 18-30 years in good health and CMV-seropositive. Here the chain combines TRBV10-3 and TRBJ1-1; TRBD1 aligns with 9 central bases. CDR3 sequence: CAISGGQGEAFF. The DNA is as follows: TGTGCCATCAGCGGGGGACAGGGAGAAGCTTTCTTT.